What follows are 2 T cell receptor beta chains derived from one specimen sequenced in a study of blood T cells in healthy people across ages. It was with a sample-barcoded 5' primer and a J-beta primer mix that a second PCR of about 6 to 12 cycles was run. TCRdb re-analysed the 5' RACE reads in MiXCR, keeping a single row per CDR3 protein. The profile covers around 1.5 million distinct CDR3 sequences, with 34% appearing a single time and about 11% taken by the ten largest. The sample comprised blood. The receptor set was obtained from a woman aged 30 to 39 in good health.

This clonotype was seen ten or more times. CDR3 sequence (DNA): TGCGCCAGCAGCCAAGATGTACTAGCGGGAGGAGATGAGCAGTTCTTC. Amino acids: CASSQDVLAGGDEQFF. The rearrangement links TRBV4-1 to TRBJ2-1; 12 bases line up with TRBD2. Looked up from germline, CDR1 is MGHRA and CDR2 is YSYEKL. V lost 0 bases and J lost 8; bases outside the gene matches: 5. This CDR3 contains 16 residues.

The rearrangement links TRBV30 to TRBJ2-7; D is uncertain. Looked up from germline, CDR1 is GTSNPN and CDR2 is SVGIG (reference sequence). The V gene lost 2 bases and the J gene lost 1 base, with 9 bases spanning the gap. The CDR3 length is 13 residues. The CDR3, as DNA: TGTGCCTGGAGTACACCAGGATCCTACGAGCAGTACTTC. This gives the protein CAWSTPGSYEQYF.